This TCR beta chain was captured in a study of blood T cell repertoires in COVID-19. Study-level information: The origin of the acute and convalescent COVID-19 samples was the United States, Italy and Spain.

Methods used by the authors: Amplification with reference gene primers provided the estimates of nucleated cell counts. Using immunoSEQ multiplex PCR, the repertoire was profiled, and TCRdb retains in-frame clones only, with some absent. V, J and clone size were drawn from that table, and D and trimming were deduced from the DNA. The sample lists a few hundred thousand clones; more than 65% were seen once. This clone came up once. Germline V CDR1 and CDR2: KGHDR, SFDVKD. Trimming shortened V by 9 bases and J by 5 bases, and 16 bases separated the two germline ends. CDR3 length: 13 residues. Sequencing was done on a sample of peripheral blood. This clonotype originated in a human donor with acute or convalescent COVID-19. The donor label of this sample is uncertain. This chain joins TRBV24-1 and TRBJ2-7; TRBD1 might be the D (6 bases). The CDR3 DNA sequence: TGTGCCACCGCACAGGGTAATGAAGACGAGCAGTACTTC. Residues: CATAQGNEDEQYF.